These 16 T cell receptor beta chains were all obtained from the same sample, sequenced in a study of early stage breast cancer tumors. Clones were read by immunoSEQ multiplex PCR, and TCRdb kept only the in-frame ones, dropping some. Of around 10,000 clones listed, over 60% were seen once; the top ten hold roughly 7.7%. Source material: breast tumor tissue. All receptors come from a person aged 45-60 years with breast cancer.

The chain combines TRBV10-1 with TRBJ1-5; D may be TRBD1 (5 bases). The CDR3 covers 15 residues. Trimming took 10 bases from V and 1 from J, leaving 17 bases between them. Germline V lookup: CDR1 WNHNN, CDR2 SYGVQD (reference sequence). CDR3 loop: CAIPIIGGSNQPQHF. The CDR3, as DNA: TGCGCCATCCCCATCATTGGGGGGAGCAATCAGCCCCAGCATTTT.

This clone was seen only a few times. Other DNA sequences within the sample encode an identical CDR3. J is TRBJ1-1 and V is TRBV27, with D maybe TRBD1 (5 bases). The ends were cut back, 6 bases at V and 1 base at J, with 6 bases in the middle. The CDR3 sequence is 12 residues long. CDR1 and CDR2 (germline): MNHEY, SMNVEV (reference sequence). The CDR3 is CASRTANTEAFF. CDR3 nucleotides: TGTGCCAGCAGGACAGCGAACACTGAAGCTTTCTTT.

CDR3 protein: CASKASGGRETQYF. CDR3 coding DNA: TGCGCCAGCAAGGCTAGCGGGGGCCGAGAGACCCAGTACTTC. This sequence joins TRBV5-1 and TRBJ2-5; 10 nucleotides match TRBD2. Germline CDR1 SGHRS, CDR2 YFSETQ. V shed 6 bases, J shed 4 bases, and the junction held 6 bases outside the gene matches. The CDR3 covers 14 residues.

The chain is built from TRBV20-1 and TRBJ1-2, with 7 bases fitting TRBD1. The CDR3 is 11 residues long. Germline loops: CDR1 DFQATT, CDR2 SNEGSKA (reference sequence). In DNA form, the CDR3 reads TGCAGCGTAAAGGGGGCGGGTGGCTACACCTTC. It specifies CSVKGAGGYTF.

This clone occurred a few times. The chain carries TRBV5-6 and TRBJ1-1; D unclear. V lost 5 bases to trimming and J lost 2 bases, with 13 bases between them. CDR1 and CDR2 (germline): SGHDT, YYEEEE. CDR3 length: 14 amino acids. For the CDR3, the DNA is TGTGCCAGCAGTCCGGGATACGGAAACACTGAAGCTTTCTTT. Its translation: CASSPGYGNTEAFF.

This clone was recorded once. The chain employs TRBV11-1 and TRBJ2-2; 8 bases match TRBD1. CDR1 and CDR2 from the germline V gene are SGHAT and FQDESV (reference sequence). CDR3 size: 19 residues. Germline trimming cut 5 bases from V and 4 bases from J; bases unmatched to any gene: 18. The CDR3 sequence: CASSQSGQGAGRATGELFF. The CDR3, as DNA: TGTGCCAGCAGCCAAAGTGGACAGGGAGCGGGTCGGGCCACCGGGGAGCTGTTTTTT.

This chain uses TRBV10-3 with TRBJ2-3, with unresolved D. From germline, CDR1 is ENHRY and CDR2 SYGVKD. Trimming cost V 4 bases and J 5 bases, with 13 bases left between them. This CDR3 has 14 residues. CDR3 amino acids: CAISGSPALDTQYF. In DNA, the CDR3 is TGTGCCATCAGTGGGAGTCCGGCTTTAGATACGCAGTATTTT.

There are a few counts of this clone. This rearrangement joins TRBV6-5 to TRBJ2-4; unclear D gene. The V gene's germline CDR1 is MNHEY and CDR2 SVGAGI. There are 15 residues in the CDR3. The V end was cut by 4 bases, the J end by 1 base, with 11 bases between. The CDR3 spells CASSCRPGAKNIQYF. The CDR3 DNA is TGTGCCAGCAGTTGCAGACCGGGTGCCAAAAACATTCAGTACTTC.

The rearrangement joins TRBV14 to TRBJ2-1; 7 bases are a match to TRBD2. Looked up from germline, CDR1 is SGHDN and CDR2 is FVKESK. Germline trimming cut 4 bases from V and 0 bases from J; bases unmatched to any gene: 3. This CDR3 is built from 15 residues. CDR3 sequence (DNA): TGTGCCAGCAGCCCAGCGGGACCCTCCTACAATGAGCAGTTCTTC. Translation gives CASSPAGPSYNEQFF.

This clone has more than one count but fewer than ten. The rearrangement links TRBV19 to TRBJ1-5, with a tentative D call TRBD1 (5 bases). There are 13 residues in the CDR3. In germline, CDR1 is LNHDA, CDR2 SQIVND (reference sequence). Deletions cut 4 bases from V and 3 bases from J, with 7 bases between. As DNA, the CDR3 is TGTGCCAGTAGTAGGGACTCCAATCAGCCCCAGCATTTT. Protein product: CASSRDSNQPQHF.

This clone was detected a few times. The V gene is TRBV4-1, the J gene TRBJ1-1, with TRBD1 identical over 10 bases. Germline lookup yields CDR1 MGHRA and CDR2 YSYEKL. V shed 3 bases, J shed 6 bases, and the junction held 7 bases outside the gene matches. The CDR3 sequence is 15 residues long. This CDR3 is CASSHPIGQGAEAFF. The CDR3 DNA reads TGCGCCAGCAGCCACCCCATAGGACAGGGGGCTGAAGCTTTCTTT.

The CDR3 region has the DNA TGTGCCAGCAGCACCTTCGGACAGGGGCGAAGACAAGAGACCCAGTACTTC. Amino acid sequence: CASSTFGQGRRQETQYF. The genes are TRBV7-6 and TRBJ2-5, with 9 bases fitting TRBD1. Germline V gene sequence: CDR1 SGHVS, CDR2 FNYEAQ. With 5 bases clipped from V and 2 bases from J, the junction kept 12 bases outside the gene matches. The length of the CDR3 is 17 residues.

The genes are TRBV19 and TRBJ2-7; 8 bases line up with TRBD2. Germline V gene lookup returns CDR1 LNHDA and CDR2 SQIVND (reference sequence). With V trimmed by 8 bases and J by 5 bases, 11 bases remained unmatched. This CDR3 is 14 amino acids long. CDR3 DNA: TGTGCCAGTTCCCCCAACGGGAGGGCCGACGAGCAGTACTTC. This codes for CASSPNGRADEQYF.

The chain is built from TRBV6-9 and TRBJ2-1; D possibly corresponds to TRBD2 (6 bases). Germline V gene data show CDR1 as MNHGY and CDR2 as SVAAGI. The V end lost 2 bases, the J end lost 5 bases, and 25 bases lay between the germline ends. The CDR3 covers 19 residues. The CDR3: CASSYSRGGSQSPNNEQFF. The DNA of the CDR3 is TGTGCCAGCAGTTATAGTCGGGGAGGTTCCCAATCCCCTAACAATGAGCAGTTCTTC.

This chain connects TRBV19 to TRBJ2-1; 9 bases map to TRBD2. This CDR3 is built from 15 residues. CDR1 is LNHDA, CDR2 SQIVND, per germline (reference sequence). The J segment lost 8 bases and the V segment lost 6 bases, leaving 11 bases of the junction unmatched. The CDR3 sequence: CASSLRGGAGDEQFF. CDR3 sequence (DNA): TGTGCCAGTAGCCTTCGCGGGGGGGCCGGTGATGAGCAGTTCTTC.

This sequence joins TRBV11-1 and TRBJ2-6; D is unresolved. In germline, CDR1 is SGHAT, CDR2 FQDESV (reference sequence). V was pared by 10 bases and J by 5 bases, with 12 bases between. The CDR3 spans 13 residues. CDR3 sequence (DNA): TGTGCCATCGTAAACCCGAGGGCCAACGTCCTGACTTTC. The encoded protein is CAIVNPRANVLTF.